This T cell receptor (beta chain) was profiled in a study of shared clonotypes between healthy human individuals. Study at large: Aged between 18 and 49, the donors were two women and three men.

Sorted-subset replicate PCRs used 150 to 200 ng DNA, approximately 30,000 T cell genomes. Repertoires were generated with immunoSEQ multiplex PCR, while TCRdb's copy carries only in-frame clones and drops some. The sample records 2 million or so clones, approximately 94% being singletons. General observations from the study: It was observed that 5% to 6.5% of naive CD4 clonotypes were shared across several donors. Researchers found naive subsets generally carried larger estimated richness than memory subsets.

CD45RO-negative, CCR7-positively selected cells formed the naive CD8 fraction, excluding terminally differentiated effector memory CD45RA+ cells. Notes on this clone: Antigen unknown.

V gave up 0 bases and J gave up 4 bases, with 10 bases separating them. CDR1 is LGHNA, CDR2 YSLEER, per germline. This CDR3 comprises 16 residues. This TCR came from a man between 18 and 35 years old in good health. What was sequenced was naive CD8+ T cells sorted from blood. V is TRBV4-3 and J is TRBJ1-6, with D uncertain. This CDR3 reads CASSQDDLGYNSPLHF. The CDR3 DNA reads as TGCGCCAGCAGCCAAGACGACTTGGGGTATAATTCACCCCTCCACTTT.